The 16 T cell receptor beta chains given below trace back to one sample, sequenced in a study of T cell responses to AZD1222 COVID-19 vaccine. Assay used: immunoSEQ multiplex PCR; TCRdb lists only in-frame clones, some missing. The sample yields roughly 140,000 clones, over 75% seen once. The material sequenced was peripheral blood, taken on day 0 of AZD1222 vaccination. The source of these receptors is an adult in good health.

J is TRBJ2-3 and V is TRBV11-1; D possibly corresponds to TRBD1 (5 bases). The CDR3 consists of 13 residues. Germline V lookup: CDR1 SGHAT, CDR2 FQDESV (reference sequence). Trimming pared 0 bases from V and 9 bases from J, leaving 10 bases between. In DNA form, the CDR3 reads TGTGCCAGCAGCTTAGCCCAGGGTTGGACGCAGTATTTT. Translating gives CASSLAQGWTQYF.

The rearrangement uses TRBV28 and TRBJ1-3; D is ambiguous. The V gene's germline CDR1 is MDHEN and CDR2 SYDVKM. CDR3 length equals 16 residues. Trimming stripped 3 bases from V and 0 bases from J, with 12 bases between. The CDR3 DNA reads TGTGCCAGCAGTTTGTATGGAGGAGTCTCTGGAAACACCATATATTTT. It translates to CASSLYGGVSGNTIYF.

V usage is TRBV6-5 and J usage is TRBJ2-7, with D possibly TRBD2 on 6 matching bases. Germline V gene data show CDR1 as MNHEY and CDR2 as SVGAGI. The CDR3 is 15 amino acids. Trimming removed 10 bases from V and 1 base from J, with 20 bases in between. The CDR3 sequence: CATPGGQGESYEQYF. DNA of the CDR3: TGTGCCACACCTGGAGGGCAGGGAGAGTCCTACGAGCAGTACTTC.

This chain joins TRBV6-2 or TRBV6-3 and TRBJ2-7, with D uncertain. The germline V gene encodes CDR1 MNHEY and CDR2 SVGEGT. Trimming left V 0 bases short and J 2 bases short, with 5 bases between. This CDR3 has 13 amino acids. The CDR3 region is CASSYSGPYEQYF. DNA for the CDR3: TGTGCCAGCAGTTACTCGGGCCCCTACGAGCAGTACTTC.

CDR3 in amino acids: CATLTDLGTEAFF. DNA of the CDR3: TGTGCCACCCTGACAGACCTCGGGACTGAAGCTTTCTTT. The rearrangement links TRBV19 to TRBJ1-1; D is perhaps TRBD1 (5 bases). Trimming stripped 10 bases from V and 5 bases from J, with 17 bases between. The CDR3 sequence is 13 residues long. Germline V gene sequence: CDR1 LNHDA, CDR2 SQIVND (reference sequence).

The rearrangement links TRBV7-9 to TRBJ1-1; D is possibly TRBD1 (5 bases). Trimming shortened V by 8 bases and J by 4 bases, and 17 bases separated the two germline ends. The CDR3 is 14 amino acids. The germline V gene has CDR1 SEHNR and CDR2 FQNEAQ (reference sequence). The CDR3 bases are TGTGCCAGCCGCCACGGGGGGTTCCTCACTGAAGCTTTCTTT. As protein: CASRHGGFLTEAFF.

The genes are TRBV7-2 and TRBJ2-5, with 8 bases that match TRBD1. Trimming cost V 4 bases and J 2 bases; bases outside gene matches: 3. The CDR3 covers 14 residues. The germline gives CDR1 SGHTA, CDR2 FQGNSA. CDR3 sequence (DNA): TGTGCCAGCAGCTCCTGGACAGGGCAAGAGACCCAGTACTTC. It yields the protein CASSSWTGQETQYF.

This rearrangement joins TRBV19 to TRBJ1-5; D is possibly TRBD1 (5 bases). The CDR3 has 16 amino acids. CDR1 is LNHDA, CDR2 SQIVND, per germline (reference sequence). V was clipped by 6 bases and J by 4 bases, with 19 bases between them. This CDR3 is CASRPTTVGANQPQHF. Here the CDR3 DNA reads TGTGCCAGTAGACCCACGACAGTAGGGGCTAATCAGCCCCAGCATTTT. Based on the CDR3 plus reference TRBV19 and TRBJ1-5, the full variable domain is DGGITQSPKYLFRKEGQNVTLSCEQNLNHDAMYWYRQDPGQGLRLIYYSQIVNDFQKGDIAEGYSVSREKKESFPLTVTSAQKNPTAFYLCASRPTTVGANQPQHFGDGTRLSIL.

The chain is built from TRBV19 and TRBJ1-5; maybe TRBD1 (5 bases). The germline V gene has CDR1 LNHDA and CDR2 SQIVND (reference sequence). The CDR3 is made up of 16 amino acids. Trimming shortened V by 7 bases and J by 2 bases, and 18 bases separated the two germline ends. The CDR3 DNA sequence: TGTGCCAGTAAAGGCGGGGGGTCTGGGGGCAATCAGCCCCAGCATTTT. Its translation: CASKGGGSGGNQPQHF.

The chain employs TRBV7-6 and TRBJ1-3, with 7 bases fitting TRBD1. This CDR3 comprises 16 residues. V was pared by 5 bases and J by 3 bases, with 10 bases of the junction left unmatched. Per the germline V gene, CDR1 is SGHVS and CDR2 is FNYEAQ. The CDR3 here is CASSLTSTGFGNTIYF. The DNA of the CDR3 is TGTGCCAGCAGCCTAACCTCGACAGGGTTTGGAAACACCATATATTTT.

The chain links TRBV30 to TRBJ1-5; 9 bases are a match to TRBD1. Germline values: CDR1 GTSNPN, CDR2 SVGIG (reference sequence). The CDR3 consists of 13 residues. V dropped 4 bases and J dropped 6; count of bases not matched to a gene: 4. Written as DNA, the CDR3 is TGTGCCTGGACACAGGGGGCGAGTCAGCCCCAGCATTTT. It codes for CAWTQGASQPQHF.

The genes are TRBV28 and TRBJ1-6; possible D gene TRBD1, 5 bases. Trimming shortened V by 2 bases and J by 5 bases, and 13 bases separated the two germline ends. Germline V gene lookup returns CDR1 MDHEN and CDR2 SYDVKM. The CDR3 totals 16 residues. The CDR3 region is CASSLGGGRDNSPLHF. DNA for the CDR3: TGTGCCAGCAGTTTAGGGGGGGGTAGGGATAATTCACCCCTCCACTTT.

The chain combines TRBV5-6 with TRBJ2-5; D gene unclear. The CDR3 spans 15 residues. The germline gives CDR1 SGHDT, CDR2 YYEEEE. Trimming removed 2 bases at V and 3 bases at J, with 14 bases between. The CDR3 nucleotides read TGTGCCAGCAGCTTAAGAAGGGTTTGGGAAGAGACCCAGTACTTC. Protein sequence: CASSLRRVWEETQYF.

This chain connects TRBV24-1 to TRBJ1-2; weak D call: TRBD1 (5 bases). Trimming pared 5 bases from V and 4 bases from J, leaving 22 bases between. Germline V gene lookup returns CDR1 KGHDR and CDR2 SFDVKD. The CDR3 consists of 17 residues. CDR3 bases: TGTGCCACCAGTGGGTCCGGGACCCATGTTCCTTTCTATGGCTACACCTTC. This codes for CATSGSGTHVPFYGYTF.

The table lists this clone with a count of one. The genes are TRBV21-1 and TRBJ1-1. TRBV21-1 represents a pseudogene. The CDR3 is made up of 12 amino acids. The CDR3 DNA reads as TGTGCCAGCAGCAATGGAGACACTGAAGCTTTCTTT. It translates to CASSNGDTEAFF.

The rearrangement links TRBV5-1 to TRBJ1-2; weak D call: TRBD1 (5 bases). Between the trimmed V and J ends, which lost 4 bases and 6 bases, there was a span of 13 bases. The CDR3 is made up of 13 amino acids. Germline CDR1 and CDR2: SGHRS and YFSETQ. The CDR3 spells CASSHSWDDGYTF. CDR3 in DNA: TGCGCCAGCAGCCATAGTTGGGACGATGGCTACACCTTC.